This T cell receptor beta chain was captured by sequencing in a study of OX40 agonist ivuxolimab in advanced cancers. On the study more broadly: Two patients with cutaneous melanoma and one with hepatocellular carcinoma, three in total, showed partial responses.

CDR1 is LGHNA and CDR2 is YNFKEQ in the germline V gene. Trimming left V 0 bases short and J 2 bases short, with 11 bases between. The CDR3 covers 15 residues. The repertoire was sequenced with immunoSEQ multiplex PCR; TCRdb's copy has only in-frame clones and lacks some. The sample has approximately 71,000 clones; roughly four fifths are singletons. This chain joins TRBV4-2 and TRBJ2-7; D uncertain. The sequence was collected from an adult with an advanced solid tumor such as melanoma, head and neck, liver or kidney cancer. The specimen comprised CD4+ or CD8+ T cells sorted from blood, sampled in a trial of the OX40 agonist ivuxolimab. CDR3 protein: CASSQDRREPYEQYF. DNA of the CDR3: TGTGCCAGCAGCCAAGACCGGCGCGAACCCTACGAGCAGTACTTC.